The 8 T cell receptor beta chains below come from one sample, sequenced in a study of metastatic and nonmetastatic thyroid tumors. TCRdb reanalyzed the PCR reads with MiXCR. The profile shows under 50,000 clones, around 21% of them singletons. No treatment of any kind had been given to any patient before thyroid surgery. The sequencing sample was made of blood. These receptors were obtained from a male donor with papillary thyroid cancer or a benign thyroid nodule (not recorded which). Some clones in this sample may be carry-over from other donors' samples.

The chain recombines TRBV12-3 or TRBV12-4 with TRBJ2-1; D possibly corresponds to TRBD2 (5 bases). This CDR3 spans 14 amino acids. This CDR3 is CVTGFGSSYNEQFF. The CDR3 DNA reads TGTGTCACCGGGTTTGGGAGCTCCTACAATGAGCAGTTCTTC.

The chain links TRBV11-2 to TRBJ2-7; TRBD1 matches at 7 bases. The CDR3 is 12 residues long. CDR1 and CDR2 from the germline V gene are SGHAT and FQNNGV. J gave up 11 bases and V 5 bases, and 9 bases lay outside the gene matches. The DNA for the CDR3 is TGTGCCAGCAGCCCTTCCGACAGGGTGAAGTACTTC. Translation gives CASSPSDRVKYF.

This clone has ten or more counts. The rearrangement links TRBV2 to TRBJ2-5; 14 positions match TRBD2. This CDR3 is built from 15 residues. CDR1 and CDR2 (germline): SNHLY, FYNNEI. The trim removed 6 bases at V and 4 bases at J, leaving 4 bases unmatched. DNA for the CDR3: TGTGCCAGCAGGGAGACTAGCGGGGGGGGAGAGACCCAGTACTTC. Translation gives CASRETSGGGETQYF.

This clone was detected many times. The chain links TRBV6-1 to TRBJ1-2; 10 nucleotides match TRBD1. Germline V lookup: CDR1 MNHNS, CDR2 SASEGT. This CDR3 spans 14 amino acids. Trimming took 1 base from V and 4 from J; bases not matched to a gene: 0. The chain's CDR3 is CASSEGTGGYGYTF. The CDR3 DNA follows: TGTGCCAGCAGTGAAGGGACAGGGGGCTATGGCTACACCTTC.

This clone was seen at least ten times. CDR3 region: CSASLETGAAGAGYTF. The CDR3 DNA is TGCAGTGCTAGCCTCGAAACAGGGGCAGCGGGCGCTGGCTACACCTTC. This sequence joins TRBV20-1 and TRBJ1-2, with 7 positions matching TRBD1. J was trimmed by 7 bases and V by 3 bases; bases with no gene match: 17. The CDR3 length is 16 residues. Germline V lookup: CDR1 DFQATT, CDR2 SNEGSKA (reference sequence).

This clone came up many times. The chain employs TRBV5-5 and TRBJ1-4; D may be TRBD1 (5 bases). Germline V lookup: CDR1 SGHKS, CDR2 YYEKEE (reference sequence). With 3 bases removed from V and 0 bases from J, the gap between germline ends came to 12 bases. This CDR3 comprises 16 residues. In DNA form, the CDR3 reads TGTGCCAGCAGCTCTGACAGATCTGCAACTAATGAAAAACTGTTTTTT. This gives the protein CASSSDRSATNEKLFF.

The chain employs TRBV11-2 and TRBJ2-7; 7 positions agree with TRBD2. Losses at the gene ends were 0 bases for V and 0 bases for J; bases not matched to a gene: 5. The CDR3 consists of 16 residues. Looked up from germline, CDR1 is SGHAT and CDR2 is FQNNGV. The CDR3 loop reads CASSLDRGGSSYEQYF. In nucleotides, the CDR3 is TGTGCCAGCAGCTTAGATCGGGGCGGGAGCTCCTACGAGCAGTACTTC.

Comment on this clone: Being one base from a much bigger clone, this may be a read error. This chain connects TRBV13 to TRBJ1-5, with D possibly matching TRBD1 (6 bases). Germline V gene sequence: CDR1 PRHDT, CDR2 FYEKMQ (reference sequence). V dropped 0 bases and J dropped 0 bases, with 15 bases sitting between them. CDR3 length: 18 amino acids. The CDR3 loop reads CASSLGPGEVYSNQPQHF. The CDR3 DNA sequence: TGTGCCAGCAGCTTAGGTCCAGGGGAAGTTTATAGCAATCAGCCCCAGCATTTT.